This T cell receptor beta chain was documented in a study of identical twins' blood T cells. Germline V gene data show CDR1 as MNHEY and CDR2 as SVGAGI. This CDR3 contains 16 residues. J gave up 5 bases and V 5 bases, and 11 bases lay outside the gene matches. This clonotype was counted only a few times. TCRdb recomputed calls from the 5' RACE reads with MiXCR, one row per CDR3 protein. The table includes 350,000 to 400,000 distinct CDR3 sequences, 25% to 35% detected once. This TCR was sampled from a woman aged 18-50 years in good health. The chain is built from TRBV6-5 and TRBJ2-2; 7 bases fit TRBD1. Sequenced sample: PBMCs. The CDR3 DNA follows: TGTGCCAGCAGTCGCAAAATACAGGGGTTAACCGGGGAGCTGTTTTTT. Translation: CASSRKIQGLTGELFF.